This T cell receptor (beta chain) was identified in a study of T-cell reconstitution after alpha-beta-depleted transplantation in children. This clonotype has just a few counts. Unique molecular identifiers were used in preparing the TCRbeta library. Via MiXCR, TCRdb re-called the PCR reads, giving one row per CDR3 protein. This sample has some 440,000 distinct CDR3 sequences; around 15% occur once, and the top ten carry around 28%. The source was PBMCs, mostly from graft donor cells, collected 360 days after TCRalphabeta/CD19-depleted stem cell transplant. This TCR was recovered from a boy under two years old who had a stem cell transplant for Wiskott-Aldrich syndrome, so the T cells may come from the graft donor.

CDR3 nucleotide sequence: TGCGCCAGCAGCCATGCCAGGGGCACTGAAGCTTTCTTT. Its translation is CASSHARGTEAFF. The rearrangement uses TRBV4-1 and TRBJ1-1; D is perhaps TRBD1 (6 bases). V lost 3 bases and J 4 bases, leaving 9 bases between the germline ends. The V gene's germline CDR1 is MGHRA and CDR2 YSYEKL. The CDR3 sequence is 13 residues long.